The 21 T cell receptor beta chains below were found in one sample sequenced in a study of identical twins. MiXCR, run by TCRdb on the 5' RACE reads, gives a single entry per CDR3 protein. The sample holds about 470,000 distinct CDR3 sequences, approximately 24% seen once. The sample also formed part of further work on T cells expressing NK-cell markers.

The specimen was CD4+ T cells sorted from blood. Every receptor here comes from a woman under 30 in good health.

The CDR3 DNA sequence: TGTGCCAGCACTCGACACAGGGGAGCTGGGGCCAACGTCCTGACTTTC. Translating it yields CASTRHRGAGANVLTF. The chain carries TRBV28 and TRBJ2-6, with 7 nucleotides matching TRBD1. The CDR3 runs 16 residues. Per the germline V gene, CDR1 is MDHEN and CDR2 is SYDVKM. V trimming: 7 bases; J trimming: 2 bases; junction bases outside the gene matches: 8.

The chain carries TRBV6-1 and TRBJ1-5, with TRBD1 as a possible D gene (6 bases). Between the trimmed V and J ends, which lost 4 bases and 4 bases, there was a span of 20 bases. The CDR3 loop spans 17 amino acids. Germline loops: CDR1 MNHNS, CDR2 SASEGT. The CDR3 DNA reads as TGTGCCAGCAGTGGTAGGACAGCCGCTTTCGGTAATCAGCCCCAGCATTTT. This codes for CASSGRTAAFGNQPQHF.

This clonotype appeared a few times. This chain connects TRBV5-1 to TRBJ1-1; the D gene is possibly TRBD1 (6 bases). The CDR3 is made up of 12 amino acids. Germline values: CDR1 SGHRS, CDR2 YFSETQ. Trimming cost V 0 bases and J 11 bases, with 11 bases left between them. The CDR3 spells CASSLGGPLAFF. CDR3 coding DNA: TGCGCCAGCAGCTTGGGGGGGCCGCTGGCTTTCTTT.

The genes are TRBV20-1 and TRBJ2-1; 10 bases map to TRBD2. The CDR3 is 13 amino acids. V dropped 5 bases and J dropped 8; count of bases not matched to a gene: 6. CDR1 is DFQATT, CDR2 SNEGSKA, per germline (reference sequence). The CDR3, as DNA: TGCAGTGCTGAGCGGGGGGGCTTCGATGAGCAGTTCTTC. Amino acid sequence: CSAERGGFDEQFF.

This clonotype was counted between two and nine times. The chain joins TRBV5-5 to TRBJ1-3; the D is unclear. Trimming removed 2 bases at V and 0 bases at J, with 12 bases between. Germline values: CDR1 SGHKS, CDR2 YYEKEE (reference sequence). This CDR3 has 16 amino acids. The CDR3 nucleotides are TGTGCCAGCAGCTTACCCGAGGGCCTCTCTGGAAACACCATATATTTT. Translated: CASSLPEGLSGNTIYF.

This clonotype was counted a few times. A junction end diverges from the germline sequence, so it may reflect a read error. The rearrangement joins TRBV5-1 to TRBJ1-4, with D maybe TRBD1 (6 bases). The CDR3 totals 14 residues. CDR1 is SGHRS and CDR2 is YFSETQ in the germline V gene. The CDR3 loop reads CASSSTQGGEKLFF. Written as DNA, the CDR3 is TGCGCCAGCAGCTCAACACAGGGAGGCGAAAAATTGTTTTTT.

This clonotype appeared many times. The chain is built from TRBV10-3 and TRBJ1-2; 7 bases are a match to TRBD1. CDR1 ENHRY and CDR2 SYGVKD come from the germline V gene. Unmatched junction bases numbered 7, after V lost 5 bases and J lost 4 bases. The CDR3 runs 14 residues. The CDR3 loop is CAISLTGTAYGYTF. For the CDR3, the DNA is TGTGCCATCAGTCTCACCGGGACAGCCTATGGCTACACCTTC.

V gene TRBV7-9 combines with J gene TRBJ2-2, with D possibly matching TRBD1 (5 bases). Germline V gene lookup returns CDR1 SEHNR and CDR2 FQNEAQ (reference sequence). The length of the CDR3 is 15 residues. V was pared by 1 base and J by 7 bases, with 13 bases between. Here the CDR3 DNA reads TGTGCCAGCAGCTTAGTGGCAGGGCGGCACGGGGAGCTGTTTTTT. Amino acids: CASSLVAGRHGELFF.

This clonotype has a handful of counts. The CDR3 DNA reads TGCGCCAGCAGACCGGGACAGGGACCTGAAGCTTTCTTT. Residues: CASRPGQGPEAFF. The chain joins TRBV5-1 to TRBJ1-1, with TRBD1 matching 9 bases. Losses at the gene ends were 5 bases for V and 6 bases for J; bases not matched to a gene: 5. CDR3 length: 13 residues. CDR1 and CDR2 from the germline V gene are SGHRS and YFSETQ.

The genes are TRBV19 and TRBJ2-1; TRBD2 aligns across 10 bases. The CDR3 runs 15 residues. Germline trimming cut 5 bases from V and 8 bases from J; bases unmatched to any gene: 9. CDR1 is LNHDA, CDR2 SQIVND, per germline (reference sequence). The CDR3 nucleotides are TGTGCCAGTAGTGATGAGCGGGAGGGCCCTCATGAGCAGTTCTTC. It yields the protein CASSDEREGPHEQFF.

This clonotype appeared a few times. The CDR3 is CASSRGLANYGYTF. As DNA, the CDR3 is TGTGCCAGCAGTCGGGGTCTAGCTAACTATGGCTACACCTTC. This chain joins TRBV12-3 or TRBV12-4 and TRBJ1-2; D unresolved. The length of the CDR3 is 14 residues. V was shortened by 5 bases and J by 0 bases, with 10 bases between the two germline ends.

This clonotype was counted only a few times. The CDR3 nucleotides read TGTGCCAGCAGCTTTGATGAACAGGGGAACAAGTACTTC. The encoded protein is CASSFDEQGNKYF. This chain uses TRBV5-4 with TRBJ2-4, with 7 bases lining up with TRBD1. The CDR3 runs to 13 residues. The junction had 10 bases not matched to a gene; V was cut back by 2 bases and J by 14 bases. CDR1 SGHNT and CDR2 YYREEE come from the germline V gene (reference sequence).

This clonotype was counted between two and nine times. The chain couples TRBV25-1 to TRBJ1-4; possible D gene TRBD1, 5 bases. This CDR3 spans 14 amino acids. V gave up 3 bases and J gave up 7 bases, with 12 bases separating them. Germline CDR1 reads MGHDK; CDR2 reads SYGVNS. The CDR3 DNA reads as TGTGCCAGCAGTGATCCTAGGGGAAGTGAAAAACTGTTTTTT. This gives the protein CASSDPRGSEKLFF. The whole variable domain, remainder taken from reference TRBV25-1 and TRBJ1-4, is EADIYQTPRYLVIGTGKKITLECSQTMGHDKMYWYQQDPGMELHLIHYSYGVNSTEKGDLSSESTVSRIRTEHFPLTLESARPSHTSQYLCASSDPRGSEKLFFGSGTQLSVL.

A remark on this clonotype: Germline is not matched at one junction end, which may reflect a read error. DNA of the CDR3: TGTGCCATCAGCTCCGGCCCTCGGGGTACCGGTTCCAAAAACATTCAGTACTTC. Its translation is CAISSGPRGTGSKNIQYF. V and J are TRBV5-6 and TRBJ2-4; D is possibly TRBD2 (5 bases). The germline V gene encodes CDR1 SGHDT and CDR2 YYEEEE. The CDR3 totals 18 residues.

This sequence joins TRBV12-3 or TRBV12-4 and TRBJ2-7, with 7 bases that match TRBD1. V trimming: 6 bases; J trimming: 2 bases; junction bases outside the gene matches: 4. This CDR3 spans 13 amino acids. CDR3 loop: CASRLQGTYEQYF. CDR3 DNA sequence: TGTGCCAGCAGATTACAGGGGACCTACGAGCAGTACTTC.

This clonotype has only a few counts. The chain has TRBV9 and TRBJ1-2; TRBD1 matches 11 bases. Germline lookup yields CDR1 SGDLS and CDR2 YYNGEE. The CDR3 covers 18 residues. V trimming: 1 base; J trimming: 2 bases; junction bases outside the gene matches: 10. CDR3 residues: CASSVFGTGGPKNYGYTF. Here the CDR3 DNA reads TGTGCCAGCAGCGTATTTGGGACAGGGGGTCCGAAGAACTATGGCTACACCTTC. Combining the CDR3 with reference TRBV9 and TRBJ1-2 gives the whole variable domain DSGVTQTPKHLITATGQRVTLRCSPRSGDLSVYWYQQSLDQGLQFLIQYYNGEERAKGNILERFSAQQFPDLHSELNLSSLELGDSALYFCASSVFGTGGPKNYGYTFGSGTRLTVV.

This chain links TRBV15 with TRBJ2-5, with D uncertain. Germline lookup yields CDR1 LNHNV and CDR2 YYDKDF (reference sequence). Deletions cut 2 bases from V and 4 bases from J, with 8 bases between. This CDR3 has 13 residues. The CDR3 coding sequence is TGTGCCACCAGCAGACAGGATGTAGAGACCCAGTACTTC. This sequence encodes CATSRQDVETQYF.

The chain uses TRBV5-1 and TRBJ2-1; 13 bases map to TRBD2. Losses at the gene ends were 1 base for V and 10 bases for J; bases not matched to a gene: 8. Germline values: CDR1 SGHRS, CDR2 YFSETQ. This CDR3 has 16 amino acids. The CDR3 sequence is CASSLSGLAGEREQFF. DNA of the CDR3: TGCGCCAGCAGCTTGTCTGGACTAGCGGGAGAGAGGGAGCAGTTCTTC.

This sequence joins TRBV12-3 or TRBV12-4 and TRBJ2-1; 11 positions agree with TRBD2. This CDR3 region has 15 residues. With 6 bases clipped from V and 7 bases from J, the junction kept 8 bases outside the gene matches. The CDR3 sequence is CASRPTSGSSNEQFF. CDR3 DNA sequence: TGTGCCAGCAGGCCTACTAGCGGGAGCTCGAATGAGCAGTTCTTC.

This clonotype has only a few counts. CDR3 coding DNA: TGTGCCAGCAGCACAGGGATTAACTATGGCTACACCTTC. This translates into CASSTGINYGYTF. The chain couples TRBV7-9 to TRBJ1-2; the D gene is possibly TRBD1 (6 bases). Germline V CDR1 and CDR2: SEHNR, FQNEAQ (reference sequence). The CDR3 consists of 13 residues. The V end lost 5 bases, the J end lost 1 base, and 8 bases lay between the germline ends. The whole variable domain, remainder taken from reference TRBV7-9 and TRBJ1-2, is DTGVSQNPRHKITKRGQNVTFRCDPISEHNRLYWYRQTLGQGPEFLTYFQNEAQLEKSRLLSDRFSAERPKGSFSTLEIQRTEQGDSAMYLCASSTGINYGYTFGSGTRLTVV.

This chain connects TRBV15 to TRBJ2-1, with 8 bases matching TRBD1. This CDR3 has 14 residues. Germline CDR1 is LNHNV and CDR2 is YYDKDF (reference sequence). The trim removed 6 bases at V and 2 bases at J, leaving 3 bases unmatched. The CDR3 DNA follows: TGTGCCACCAGGCAGGGGGCGACCTACAATGAGCAGTTCTTC. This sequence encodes CATRQGATYNEQFF.